The 30 T cell receptor beta chains presented below share a single source sample, sequenced in a study of blood T cell repertoires in COVID-19. Assay used: immunoSEQ multiplex PCR; TCRdb lists only in-frame clones, some missing. The repertoire has approximately 58,000 clones, approximately 87% of them found once; the top ten carry approximately 4.5%. The sample consisted of peripheral blood. These receptors were obtained from a man in his forties or fifties with active COVID-19.

The chain carries TRBV7-9 and TRBJ2-3, with 9 bases aligning to TRBD1. The CDR3 sequence is 16 residues long. Losses at the gene ends were 3 bases for V and 3 bases for J; bases not matched to a gene: 7. CDR1 is SEHNR and CDR2 is FQNEAQ in the germline V gene (reference sequence). DNA for the CDR3: TGTGCCAGCAGCTTGCGTGGGACAGGGAGTACAGATACGCAGTATTTT. Amino acid sequence: CASSLRGTGSTDTQYF.

The V call is TRBV4-1, the J call TRBJ2-4; 8 bases line up with TRBD2. The germline gives CDR1 MGHRA, CDR2 YSYEKL. The CDR3 consists of 19 residues. The V and J ends lost 2 bases and 3 bases, in that order; junction bases with no gene match: 15. Here the CDR3 reads CASSQYVLAESRGKNIQYF. The CDR3 nucleotides read TGCGCCAGCAGCCAATACGTACTAGCGGAGTCGAGGGGCAAAAACATTCAGTACTTC.

The chain employs TRBV7-9 and TRBJ2-3; D unresolved. This CDR3 is 12 amino acids long. V lost 2 bases and J 4 bases, leaving 4 bases between the germline ends. Germline V gene data show CDR1 as SEHNR and CDR2 as FQNEAQ (reference sequence). CDR3 sequence reads: CASSLQADTQYF. In nucleotides, the CDR3 is TGTGCCAGCAGCTTACAGGCAGATACGCAGTATTTT.

This clone was recorded once. J is TRBJ2-1 and V is TRBV5-1; 7 bases align to TRBD2. V was clipped by 5 bases and J by 7 bases; unmatched bases: 0. The CDR3 is 11 amino acids. CDR1 and CDR2 (germline): SGHRS, YFSETQ. Here the CDR3 DNA reads TGCGCCAGCAGGCGGGGGAATGAGCAGTTCTTC. Translated, it gives CASRRGNEQFF.

The chain recombines TRBV28 with TRBJ2-7; 8 bases map to TRBD2. The CDR3 has 14 amino acids. Germline trimming cut 5 bases from V and 3 bases from J; bases unmatched to any gene: 6. Germline CDR1 MDHEN, CDR2 SYDVKM. CDR3 coding DNA: TGTGCCAGCAGTGTGATAGCGGGGTTCTACGAGCAGTACTTC. Its protein product is CASSVIAGFYEQYF.

The chain combines TRBV15 with TRBJ1-2; 7 nucleotides align to TRBD1. The germline V gene has CDR1 LNHNV and CDR2 YYDKDF (reference sequence). The CDR3 contains 15 residues. After removal of 0 bases from V and 6 bases from J, the junction contained 7 bases not matched to a gene. CDR3 DNA sequence: TGTGCCACCAGCAGAGATATGCCCCAGGGGGATGGCTACACCTTC. It codes for CATSRDMPQGDGYTF. The full variable domain, its missing parts supplied by reference TRBV15 and TRBJ1-2, is DAMVIQNPRYQVTQFGKPVTLSCSQTLNHNVMYWYQQKSSQAPKLLFHYYDKDFNNEADTPDNFQSRRPNTSFCFLDIRSPGLGDTAMYLCATSRDMPQGDGYTFGSGTRLTVV.

V is TRBV24-1 and J is TRBJ2-5; D is uncertain. V lost 3 bases, J lost 8 bases, and 6 bases lay in between. This CDR3 comprises 11 residues. Germline values: CDR1 KGHDR, CDR2 SFDVKD. The CDR3 reads CATSDVTTQYF. CDR3 DNA sequence: TGTGCCACCAGTGATGTGACTACCCAGTACTTC.

The chain recombines TRBV10-3 with TRBJ1-6; TRBD1 is a possible D gene (6 bases). The CDR3 consists of 14 residues. CDR1 is ENHRY, CDR2 SYGVKD, per germline. The germline V and J ends were trimmed by 7 bases and 7 bases, with 14 bases remaining between them. The CDR3 here is CAITRNRENSPLHF. In DNA form, the CDR3 reads TGTGCCATCACTCGCAACAGGGAGAATTCACCCCTCCACTTT.

This rearrangement joins TRBV28 to TRBJ1-2; 8 bases line up with TRBD1. This CDR3 has 15 amino acids. Per the germline V gene, CDR1 is MDHEN and CDR2 is SYDVKM. J lost 5 bases, V lost 2 bases, and 7 bases had no gene match. CDR3 amino acids: CASSLSQGAGYGYTF. The CDR3 DNA follows: TGTGCCAGCAGTTTAAGTCAGGGGGCCGGGTATGGCTACACCTTC.

The chain has TRBV14 and TRBJ2-3; D perhaps matches TRBD2 (5 bases). The V gene lost 4 bases and the J gene lost 0 bases, with 23 bases spanning the gap. This CDR3 has 19 residues. Germline loops: CDR1 SGHDN, CDR2 FVKESK. The DNA for the CDR3 is TGTGCCAGCAGCCCTCCCATTGCCCTCTTGAAGCGGAGCACAGATACGCAGTATTTT. It specifies CASSPPIALLKRSTDTQYF.

The chain joins TRBV30 to TRBJ2-6; no definite D call. The germline V gene has CDR1 GTSNPN and CDR2 SVGIG (reference sequence). V lost 0 bases, J lost 0 bases, and 9 bases lay in between. The CDR3 loop spans 16 amino acids. CDR3 DNA: TGTGCCTGGAGTGTGAGGCTGACCTCTGGGGCCAACGTCCTGACTTTC. Amino acid sequence: CAWSVRLTSGANVLTF. The whole variable domain, remainder taken from reference TRBV30 and TRBJ2-6, is SQTIHQWPATLVQPVGSPLSLECTVEGTSNPNLYWYRQAAGRGLQLLFYSVGIGQISSEVPQNLSASRPQDRQFILSSKKLLLSDSGFYLCAWSVRLTSGANVLTFGAGSRLTVL.

The sample holds a few counts of this clone. CDR3 region: CASSVGQGNTEAFF. The CDR3 nucleotides read TGTGCCAGCAGCGTAGGACAGGGGAACACTGAAGCTTTCTTT. J is TRBJ1-1 and V is TRBV7-3, with 8 bases aligning to TRBD1. Germline values: CDR1 SGHTA, CDR2 FQGTGA. This CDR3 has 14 amino acids. J was trimmed by 1 base and V by 5 bases; bases with no gene match: 3.

The chain couples TRBV28 to TRBJ2-7, with 9 bases lining up with TRBD2. V gave up 5 bases and J gave up 0 bases; unmatched junction bases: 17. The CDR3 is 19 residues long. Germline values: CDR1 MDHEN, CDR2 SYDVKM. DNA for the CDR3: TGTGCCAGCAGTCCCCATTCGGTAGCGGGAGAGGGGATCTCCTACGAGCAGTACTTC. Amino acid sequence: CASSPHSVAGEGISYEQYF. Based on the CDR3 plus reference TRBV28 and TRBJ2-7, the full variable domain is DVKVTQSSRYLVKRTGEKVFLECVQDMDHENMFWYRQDPGLGLRLIYFSYDVKMKEKGDIPEGYSVSREKKERFSLILESASTNQTSMYLCASSPHSVAGEGISYEQYFGPGTRLTVT.

The V gene is TRBV3-1 (or the pseudogene TRBV3-2), the J gene TRBJ2-3, with a tentative D call TRBD2 (5 bases). With 4 bases removed from V and 9 bases from J, the gap between germline ends came to 14 bases. Germline V gene lookup returns CDR1 LGHDT and CDR2 YNNKEL (reference sequence). This CDR3 region has 13 residues. In DNA, the CDR3 is TGTGCCAGCAGCCGCACAAGGACTCCGACGCAGTATTTT. Its protein is CASSRTRTPTQYF.

The V and J genes are TRBV5-1 and TRBJ1-4; 9 bases align to TRBD1. V dropped 4 bases and J dropped 5; count of bases not matched to a gene: 9. Germline CDR1 and CDR2: SGHRS and YFSETQ. The CDR3 contains 16 residues. Here the CDR3 DNA reads TGCGCCAGCAGCCGTATGGAGGGGACAGGGAATGAAAAACTGTTTTTT. Amino acid sequence: CASSRMEGTGNEKLFF. Variable domain in full (rest from reference TRBV5-1 and TRBJ1-4): KAGVTQTPRYLIKTRGQQVTLSCSPISGHRSVSWYQQTPGQGLQFLFEYFSETQRNKGNFPGRFSGRQFSNSRSEMNVSTLELGDSALYLCASSRMEGTGNEKLFFGSGTQLSVL.

This clone was counted a single time. The rearrangement uses TRBV9 and TRBJ2-3; a possible D gene is TRBD2 (7 bases). Germline CDR1 SGDLS, CDR2 YYNGEE. Trimming took off 4 bases at V and 1 base at J, with 16 bases between the two ends. This CDR3 has 16 residues. The CDR3 coding sequence is TGTGCCAGCAGCCCTAGTACAGGGAGGGGCACAGATACGCAGTATTTT. Translated, it gives CASSPSTGRGTDTQYF.

This chain links TRBV6-5 with TRBJ2-5; maybe TRBD1 (5 bases). Germline V gene sequence: CDR1 MNHEY, CDR2 SVGAGI. Trimming removed 0 bases from V and 3 bases from J, with 11 bases in between. This CDR3 has 15 amino acids. The CDR3 nucleotides are TGTGCCAGCAGTTACTCTGGCAGGGTGGAAGAGACCCAGTACTTC. Translating gives CASSYSGRVEETQYF.

This clone was recorded once. The J gene is TRBJ2-6, the V gene TRBV2; 7 positions agree with TRBD1. Germline V gene lookup returns CDR1 SNHLY and CDR2 FYNNEI. Losses at the gene ends were 6 bases for V and 2 bases for J; bases not matched to a gene: 4. The CDR3 is 15 amino acids. CDR3 DNA sequence: TGTGCCAGCAGGTCTGACAGGGCTGGGGCCAACGTCCTGACTTTC. It encodes CASRSDRAGANVLTF.

V usage is TRBV5-1 and J usage is TRBJ2-1; D gene ambiguous. Germline V gene data show CDR1 as SGHRS and CDR2 as YFSETQ. The CDR3 is 13 residues long. V was shortened by 1 base and J by 6 bases, with 8 bases between the two germline ends. The DNA of the CDR3 is TGCGCCAGCAGCTTGTTAGAGTCCAATGAGCAGTTCTTC. It translates to CASSLLESNEQFF.

This clone was seen only a few times. J is TRBJ2-3 and V is TRBV19; unclear D gene. Germline V CDR1 and CDR2: LNHDA, SQIVND (reference sequence). Trimming pared 7 bases from V and 8 bases from J, leaving 10 bases between. CDR3 size: 11 residues. CDR3 sequence: CASTLHGTQYF. The CDR3 bases are TGTGCCAGTACCCTGCACGGTACGCAGTATTTT.

The chain combines TRBV7-2 with TRBJ1-1; 8 positions match TRBD1. CDR3 length: 14 amino acids. Germline CDR1 reads SGHTA; CDR2 reads FQGNSA. J lost 3 bases, V lost 2 bases, and 2 bases had no gene match. For the CDR3, the DNA is TGTGCCAGCAGCTTACAGGGGGCGTACACTGAAGCTTTCTTT. Translation gives CASSLQGAYTEAFF.

V and J are TRBV19 and TRBJ2-1, with TRBD2 matching over 10 bases. The ends lost 7 bases at V and 2 bases at J; junction bases unmatched: 8. The CDR3 has 16 residues. Germline V gene sequence: CDR1 LNHDA, CDR2 SQIVND (reference sequence). The CDR3 loop is CASTTNSGRPYNEQFF. CDR3 sequence (DNA): TGTGCCAGTACCACCAATAGCGGGAGGCCCTACAATGAGCAGTTCTTC.

The chain employs TRBV27 and TRBJ2-2, with D perhaps matching TRBD1 (6 bases). V was pared by 6 bases and J by 0 bases, with 14 bases between. The CDR3 sequence is 16 residues long. Germline assignment: CDR1 MNHEY and CDR2 SMNVEV (reference sequence). The CDR3 region has the DNA TGTGCCAGCAGCAAACCCAGGGGTTCGAACACCGGGGAGCTGTTTTTT. It is translated as CASSKPRGSNTGELFF.

The chain recombines TRBV3-1 (or the pseudogene TRBV3-2) with TRBJ2-1, with D unresolved. Trimming took 5 bases from V and 4 from J, leaving 9 bases between them. CDR1 is LGHDT, CDR2 YNNKEL, per germline (reference sequence). The CDR3 has 13 residues. CDR3 DNA sequence: TGTGCCAGCAGCTCCCGTTCGTACAATGAGCAGTTCTTC. Translating gives CASSSRSYNEQFF.

The chain uses TRBV3-1 (or the pseudogene TRBV3-2) and TRBJ2-1, with TRBD2 as a possible D gene (5 bases). Germline lookup yields CDR1 LGHDT and CDR2 YNNKEL (reference sequence). This CDR3 is 11 amino acids long. V lost 3 bases, J lost 10 bases, and 7 bases lay in between. As DNA, the CDR3 is TGTGCCAGCAGCCACGCTAGCGAGCAGTTCTTC. This encodes CASSHASEQFF.

The rearrangement links TRBV5-6 to TRBJ2-7; TRBD1 agrees at 10 bases. Per germline, CDR1 SGHDT and CDR2 YYEEEE. The V segment lost 0 bases and the J segment 5 bases; nucleotides outside the gene matches: 14. The CDR3 spans 18 residues. DNA of the CDR3: TGTGCCAGCAGCTTGGCGGCTCGGACAGGGGGACGTGGCCACGAGCAGTACTTC. This encodes CASSLAARTGGRGHEQYF.

The rearrangement links TRBV30 to TRBJ1-1; weak D call: TRBD1 (6 bases). With 3 bases removed from V and 4 bases from J, the gap between germline ends came to 6 bases. CDR1 and CDR2 from the germline V gene are GTSNPN and SVGIG (reference sequence). The CDR3 has 11 residues. CDR3 in amino acids: CAWSRGTEAFF. For the CDR3, the DNA is TGTGCCTGGAGCAGGGGCACTGAAGCTTTCTTT.

This clone has at least ten counts. The chain employs TRBV27 and TRBJ2-2; the D gene is possibly TRBD2 (6 bases). CDR1 is MNHEY, CDR2 SMNVEV, per germline (reference sequence). The CDR3 contains 17 residues. Trimming pared 6 bases from V and 5 bases from J, leaving 22 bases between. In DNA, the CDR3 is TGTGCCAGCAGCTCAATGGGGGGAGCAGCCTGGACCGGGGAGCTGTTTTTT. It codes for CASSSMGGAAWTGELFF.

The chain carries TRBV7-2 and TRBJ1-2, with D possibly matching TRBD1 (5 bases). CDR1 and CDR2 from the germline V gene are SGHTA and FQGNSA. V lost 5 bases to trimming and J lost 4 bases, with 20 bases between them. This CDR3 contains 16 residues. CDR3 nucleotides: TGTGCCAGCAGCCCAGTGGTGGGAACGGGGGGCTATGGCTACACCTTC. Translation gives CASSPVVGTGGYGYTF.

This sequence joins TRBV9 and TRBJ2-3, with D possibly being TRBD2 (7 bases). The CDR3 totals 16 residues. V gave up 3 bases and J gave up 3 bases, with 17 bases separating them. CDR1 is SGDLS, CDR2 YYNGEE, per germline. Here the CDR3 reads CASSGRQEGLTDTQYF. DNA of the CDR3: TGTGCCAGCAGCGGACGACAGGAGGGACTAACAGATACGCAGTATTTT. Based on the CDR3 plus reference TRBV9 and TRBJ2-3, the full variable domain is DSGVTQTPKHLITATGQRVTLRCSPRSGDLSVYWYQQSLDQGLQFLIQYYNGEERAKGNILERFSAQQFPDLHSELNLSSLELGDSALYFCASSGRQEGLTDTQYFGPGTRLTVL.